Listed below are T cell receptor beta chains from one sample, sequenced in a study of blood T cells in healthy people across ages. TCRdb fed the 5' RACE reads into MiXCR, producing one record per CDR3 protein. The sample consists of some 1.5 million distinct CDR3 sequences, approximately 43% of them appearing once. Material for sequencing was blood. Every receptor here comes from a woman under 30 in good health. The CDR3 runs from the conserved cysteine through the conserved F or W. The D gene is left open where the match is weak. Not every row has a clone size; where given, it reads once, few, many or a size class.

d_gene	v_gene	j_gene	abundance	CDR3aa	CDR3nt
TRBD2	TRBV6-1	TRBJ2-1	once	CASSVRSGRWNEQFF	TGTGCCAGCAGTGTAAGGAGCGGGAGGTGGAATGAGCAGTTCTTC
TRBD1	TRBV7-2	TRBJ1-2	few	CASSKGQYNYGYTF	TGTGCCAGCAGCAAGGGACAGTATAACTATGGCTACACCTTC
.	TRBV27	TRBJ1-1	.	CASSLSRGRGTEAFF	TGTGCCAGCAGTTTATCGCGGGGTAGGGGCACTGAAGCTTTCTTT
.	TRBV12-3/TRBV12-4	TRBJ1-2	few	CASSYAPGANYGYTF	TGTGCCAGCAGTTACGCGCCAGGGGCTAACTATGGCTACACCTTC
.	TRBV7-4	TRBJ2-4	few	CASSPVGPRGESIQYF	TGTGCCAGCAGCCCTGTGGGACCCCGAGGGGAAAGCATTCAGTACTTC
TRBD2	TRBV11-2	TRBJ2-7	once	CASSPGTMGYEQYF	TGTGCCAGCAGCCCGGGGACTATGGGCTACGAGCAGTACTTC
TRBD1	TRBV30	TRBJ2-7	.	CAWSGGQGNHEQYF	TGTGCCTGGAGTGGGGGACAGGGTAACCACGAGCAGTACTTC
.	TRBV12-3/TRBV12-4	TRBJ2-7	.	CASSLEDKPYEQYF	TGTGCCAGCAGTTTAGAGGACAAGCCTTACGAGCAGTACTTC
.	TRBV27	TRBJ2-5	.	CASSLSPAVNWETQYF	TGTGCCAGCAGTTTATCCCCAGCGGTCAACTGGGAGACCCAGTACTTC
TRBD1	TRBV6-5	TRBJ2-7	.	CASRTALQGTYEQYF	TGTGCCAGCAGAACCGCCTTACAGGGGACCTACGAGCAGTACTTC
.	TRBV12-3/TRBV12-4	TRBJ1-2	.	CASTQDHAGYGYTF	TGTGCCAGCACTCAGGACCATGCGGGCTATGGCTACACCTTC
TRBD2	TRBV4-3	TRBJ2-7	.	CASSQGLARFYEQYF	TGCGCCAGCAGCCAAGGACTAGCGAGATTCTACGAGCAGTACTTC
.	TRBV24-1	TRBJ2-1	.	CATSDTYSSNEQFF	TGTGCCACCAGTGACACCTACTCCTCTAATGAGCAGTTCTTC
.	TRBV5-1	TRBJ2-5	.	CASRVGIAVYQETQYF	TGCGCCAGCAGAGTAGGAATAGCGGTGTACCAAGAGACCCAGTACTTC
.	TRBV7-9	TRBJ1-5	.	CASSSSGDHSNQPQHF	TGTGCCAGCAGCTCCAGCGGGGACCATAGCAATCAGCCCCAGCATTTT
TRBD2	TRBV6-6	TRBJ2-5	few	CASSYSRGLGQETQYF	TGTGCCAGCAGTTACTCGAGGGGACTAGGGCAAGAGACCCAGTACTTC
TRBD2	TRBV20-1	TRBJ2-5	.	CSAGGLALETQYF	TGCAGTGCTGGGGGACTAGCGTTGGAGACCCAGTACTTC
.	TRBV6-2/TRBV6-3	TRBJ1-1	.	CASSSPGMKGLLQWNTEAFF	TGTGCCAGCAGTTCCCCTGGGATGAAAGGGCTTCTCCAATGGAACACTGAAGCTTTCTTT
.	TRBV12-3/TRBV12-4	TRBJ1-2	.	CASSPHLYGYTF	TGTGCCAGCAGCCCACACCTCTATGGCTACACCTTC
.	TRBV11-2	TRBJ2-5	.	CASSQRWTRETQYF	TGTGCCAGCAGCCAGCGGTGGACGCGAGAGACCCAGTACTTC
.	TRBV12-3/TRBV12-4	TRBJ2-1	.	CASSPLAGPDEQFF	TGTGCCAGCAGTCCCCTGGCAGGGCCCGATGAGCAGTTCTTC
.	TRBV21-1	TRBJ2-3	.	CASSHLGRLADSTDTQYF	TGTGCCAGCAGCCACCTCGGGAGACTAGCAGACAGCACAGATACGCAGTATTTT
.	TRBV27	TRBJ2-3	once	CASSLNVGGRGDTQYF	TGTGCCAGCAGTTTAAACGTGGGGGGTAGGGGGGATACGCAGTATTTT
TRBD1	TRBV25-1	TRBJ1-2	few	CASSDIGTGGFSGYTF	TGTGCCAGCAGTGATATAGGGACAGGGGGCTTCTCTGGCTACACCTTC
.	TRBV7-9	TRBJ2-7	few	CASSFVIGVPGEQYF	TGTGCCAGCAGCTTCGTGATAGGGGTACCGGGCGAGCAGTACTTC
.	TRBV20-1	TRBJ1-3	.	CSASRVGNTIYF	TGCAGTGCTAGCAGGGTCGGAAACACCATATATTTT
.	TRBV7-9	TRBJ1-1	.	CASSLSGLYTEAFF	TGTGCCAGCAGCTTGAGCGGCCTGTACACTGAAGCTTTCTTT
.	TRBV29-1	TRBJ1-2	few	CSVVVGVYGYTF	TGCAGCGTTGTTGTGGGGGTCTATGGCTACACCTTC
TRBD2	TRBV9	TRBJ2-5	few	CASSGTSGRGETQYF	TGTGCCAGCAGCGGGACTAGCGGGAGAGGGGAGACCCAGTACTTC
.	TRBV7-2	TRBJ2-1	few	CASSPKTKQFF	TGTGCCAGCAGCCCTAAGACTAAGCAGTTCTTC
.	TRBV29-1	TRBJ2-7	many	CSVDSTGGLGQYF	TGCAGCGTTGACTCTACCGGAGGTCTGGGGCAGTACTTC
.	TRBV6-2/TRBV6-3	TRBJ2-7	few	CASISALAYEQYF	TGTGCCAGCATTTCTGCACTAGCCTACGAGCAGTACTTC
.	TRBV28	TRBJ2-7	.	CATGWPGSPYEQYF	TGTGCCACCGGTTGGCCGGGATCCCCCTACGAGCAGTACTTC
.	TRBV20-1	TRBJ2-5	.	CSARVIADTRRETQYF	TGCAGTGCTAGAGTAATCGCGGACACCCGGCGGGAGACCCAGTACTTC
TRBD2	TRBV25-1	TRBJ2-1	few	CASSESISGAYGEQFF	TGTGCCAGCAGTGAATCGATAAGCGGGGCCTACGGTGAGCAGTTCTTC
TRBD1	TRBV4-1	TRBJ1-2	many	CASSPSTGVIYGYTF	TGCGCCAGCAGCCCTTCGACAGGGGTGATCTATGGCTACACCTTC
TRBD2	TRBV7-2	TRBJ2-1	few	CASSLEGTRGSYNEQFF	TGTGCCAGCAGCTTAGAAGGGACTAGGGGTTCCTACAATGAGCAGTTCTTC
TRBD2	TRBV20-1	TRBJ2-5	few	CSARDAGEQETQYF	TGCAGTGCTAGAGATGCGGGGGAACAAGAGACCCAGTACTTC
.	TRBV6-1	TRBJ1-2	once	CASSEALRGTYGYTF	TGTGCCAGCAGTGAAGCTCTCAGGGGAACCTATGGCTACACCTTC
TRBD1	TRBV27	TRBJ2-7	.	CASSSLTGLSYEQYF	TGTGCCAGCAGTTCTCTGACAGGGCTATCCTACGAGCAGTACTTC
.	TRBV10-3	TRBJ1-5	.	CAITAEDNQPQHF	TGTGCCATCACGGCCGAGGACAATCAGCCCCAGCATTTT
.	TRBV9	TRBJ2-3	many	CASSVGSRNTDTQYF	TGTGCCAGCAGCGTAGGTAGTAGGAACACAGATACGCAGTATTTT
.	TRBV20-1	TRBJ1-5	once	CSAIQGYSNQPQHF	TGCAGTGCAATACAGGGTTATAGCAATCAGCCCCAGCATTTT
.	TRBV20-1	TRBJ2-1	.	CSVAPGQDYNEQFF	TGCAGTGTTGCCCCGGGACAAGACTACAATGAGCAGTTCTTC
.	TRBV7-8	TRBJ1-2	.	CASSPREGPGYGYTF	TGTGCCAGCAGCCCTAGAGAGGGGCCTGGATATGGCTACACCTTC
.	TRBV5-1	TRBJ2-7	.	CASSVGDGTYEQYF	TGCGCCAGCAGCGTTGGTGACGGAACCTACGAGCAGTACTTC
TRBD2	TRBV2	TRBJ2-4	.	CASNAATSGDKNIRYF	TGTGCCAGCAACGCCGCGACTAGCGGGGACAAAAACATTCGGTACTTC
.	TRBV2	TRBJ2-4	many	CASILSGAKNIQYF	TGTGCCAGCATCCTTAGCGGAGCCAAAAACATTCAGTACTTC
.	TRBV28	TRBJ2-7	.	CASSFWAGEGYEQYF	TGTGCCAGCAGTTTTTGGGCAGGGGAGGGCTACGAGCAGTACTTC
TRBD2	TRBV7-2	TRBJ2-7	.	CASSLGGTSVGHEQYF	TGTGCCAGCAGCTTGGGAGGGACTAGCGTTGGACACGAGCAGTACTTC